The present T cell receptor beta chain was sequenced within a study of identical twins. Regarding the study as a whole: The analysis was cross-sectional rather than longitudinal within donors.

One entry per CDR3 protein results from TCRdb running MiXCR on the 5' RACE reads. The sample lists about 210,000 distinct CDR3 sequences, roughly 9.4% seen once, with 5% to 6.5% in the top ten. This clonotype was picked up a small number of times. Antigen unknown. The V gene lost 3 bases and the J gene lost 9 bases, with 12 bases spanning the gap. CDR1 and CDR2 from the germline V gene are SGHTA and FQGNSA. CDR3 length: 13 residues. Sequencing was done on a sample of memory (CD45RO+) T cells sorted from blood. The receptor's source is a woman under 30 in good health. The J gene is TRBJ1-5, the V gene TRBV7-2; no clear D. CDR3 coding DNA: TGTGCCAGCAGCTTGACGGAGTCCGGGCCCCAGCATTTT. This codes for CASSLTESGPQHF.